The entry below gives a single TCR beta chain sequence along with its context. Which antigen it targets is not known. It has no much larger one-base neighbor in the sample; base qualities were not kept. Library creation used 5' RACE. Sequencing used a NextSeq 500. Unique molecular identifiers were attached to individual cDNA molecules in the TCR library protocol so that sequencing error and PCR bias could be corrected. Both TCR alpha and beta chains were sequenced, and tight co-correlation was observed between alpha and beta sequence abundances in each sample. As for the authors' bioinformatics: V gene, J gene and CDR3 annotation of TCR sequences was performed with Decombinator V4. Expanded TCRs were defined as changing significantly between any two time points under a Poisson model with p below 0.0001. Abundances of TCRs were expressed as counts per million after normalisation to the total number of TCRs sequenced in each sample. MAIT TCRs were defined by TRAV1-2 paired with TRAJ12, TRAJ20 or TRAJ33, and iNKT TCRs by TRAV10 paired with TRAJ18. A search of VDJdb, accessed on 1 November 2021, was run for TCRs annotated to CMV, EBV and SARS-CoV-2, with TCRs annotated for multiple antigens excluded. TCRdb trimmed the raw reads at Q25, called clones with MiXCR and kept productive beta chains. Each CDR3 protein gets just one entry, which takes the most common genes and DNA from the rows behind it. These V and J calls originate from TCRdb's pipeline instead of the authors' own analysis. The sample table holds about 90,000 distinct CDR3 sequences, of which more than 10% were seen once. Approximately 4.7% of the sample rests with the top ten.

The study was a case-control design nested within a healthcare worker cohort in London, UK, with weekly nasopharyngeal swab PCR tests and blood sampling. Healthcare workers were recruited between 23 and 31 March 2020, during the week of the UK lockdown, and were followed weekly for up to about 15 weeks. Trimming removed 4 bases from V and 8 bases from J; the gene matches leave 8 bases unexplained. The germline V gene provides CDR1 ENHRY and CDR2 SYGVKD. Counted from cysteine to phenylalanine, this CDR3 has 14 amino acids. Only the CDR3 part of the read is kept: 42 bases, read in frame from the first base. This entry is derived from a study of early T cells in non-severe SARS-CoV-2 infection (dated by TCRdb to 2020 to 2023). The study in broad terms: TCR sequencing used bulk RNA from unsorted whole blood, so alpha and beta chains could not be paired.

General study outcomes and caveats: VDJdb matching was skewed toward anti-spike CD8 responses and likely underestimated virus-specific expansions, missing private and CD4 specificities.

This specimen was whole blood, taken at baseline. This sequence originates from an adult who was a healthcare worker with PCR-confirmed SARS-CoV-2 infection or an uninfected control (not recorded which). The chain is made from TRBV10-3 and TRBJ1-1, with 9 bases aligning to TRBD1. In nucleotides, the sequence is TGTGCCATCAGTGGGGGGACAGGGAATGGCGAAGCTTTCTTT. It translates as CAISGGTGNGEAFF.